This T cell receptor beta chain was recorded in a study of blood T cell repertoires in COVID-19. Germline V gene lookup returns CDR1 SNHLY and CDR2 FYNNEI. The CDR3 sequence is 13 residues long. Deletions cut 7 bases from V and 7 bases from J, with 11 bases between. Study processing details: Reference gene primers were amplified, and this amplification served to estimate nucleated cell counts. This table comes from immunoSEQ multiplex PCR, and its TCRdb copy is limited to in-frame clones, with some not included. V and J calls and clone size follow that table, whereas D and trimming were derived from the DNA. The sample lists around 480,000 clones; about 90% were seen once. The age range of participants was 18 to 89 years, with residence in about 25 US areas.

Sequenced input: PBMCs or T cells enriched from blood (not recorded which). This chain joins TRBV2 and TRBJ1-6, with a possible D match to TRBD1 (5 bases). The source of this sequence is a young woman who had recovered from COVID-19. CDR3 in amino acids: CASKGSRNSPLHF. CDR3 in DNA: TGTGCCAGCAAGGGGTCCAGGAATTCACCCCTCCACTTT.